The rows below give T cell receptor beta chains drawn from one sample of a study of T cells after yellow fever vaccination. TCRdb itself ran the 5' RACE reads through MiXCR, one entry per CDR3 protein. The sample holds a few hundred thousand distinct CDR3 sequences, less than 9% seen once. The source material was CD4+ T cells sorted from PBMCs, sampled 15 days after the yellow fever booster vaccination. All receptors derive from a man younger than 45 who received the YFV17D yellow fever vaccine. Both conserved end residues are part of each CDR3. Fields, in order: J gene, V gene, clone size, D gene, CDR3 protein, CDR3 DNA. The D gene is left open where the match is weak. Size tells how often a clone was seen (once, few, many) or the class of an expanded clone, and some rows leave it out.

TRBJ2-3 TRBV7-9 NA TRBD2 CASSLGLAGVGTDTQYF TGTGCCAGCAGCTTGGGACTAGCGGGAGTTGGCACAGATACGCAGTATTTT
TRBJ2-3 TRBV19 many TRBD1 CASQIRTGESTDTQYF TGTGCCAGCCAAATTAGGACAGGGGAGAGCACAGATACGCAGTATTTT
TRBJ2-2 TRBV9 NA NA CASSATSGTGELFF TGTGCCAGCAGCGCCACCTCCGGCACCGGGGAGCTGTTTTTT
TRBJ2-2 TRBV12-3/TRBV12-4 many TRBD2 CASTPRLMAGANTGELFF TGTGCCAGCACTCCCCGTTTGATGGCGGGGGCGAACACCGGGGAGCTGTTTTTT
TRBJ2-3 TRBV20-1 NA TRBD2 CSASFVSGLGQYF TGCAGTGCTAGTTTTGTTAGCGGGTTGGGGCAGTATTTT
TRBJ2-7 TRBV20-1 NA TRBD2 CSANLAGRSYEQYF TGCAGTGCTAACCTAGCGGGACGATCCTACGAGCAGTACTTC
TRBJ2-4 TRBV20-1 NA NA CSARGGSKAKNIQYF TGCAGTGCTAGAGGAGGGAGTAAAGCCAAAAACATTCAGTACTTC
TRBJ2-1 TRBV7-9 many TRBD2 CASSFSGATYNEQFF TGTGCCAGCAGCTTTAGCGGGGCCACCTACAATGAGCAGTTCTTC
TRBJ2-5 TRBV25-1 few TRBD2 CASSERLAGAQETQYF TGTGCCAGCAGTGAGAGGCTAGCGGGAGCCCAAGAGACCCAGTACTTC
TRBJ2-7 TRBV20-1 few NA CSTHRGGVGEQYF TGCAGTACCCATCGAGGGGGAGTAGGGGAGCAGTACTTC
TRBJ2-7 TRBV29-1 NA NA CSVRWGTSTYEQYF TGCAGCGTCAGGTGGGGGACGTCAACCTACGAGCAGTACTTC
TRBJ2-7 TRBV18 few NA CASSPNAGVSEQYF TGTGCCAGCTCCCCAAATGCAGGGGTCTCCGAGCAGTACTTC
TRBJ2-7 TRBV11-2 many NA CASSLRIVNYEQYF TGTGCCAGCAGCTTACGAATAGTTAACTACGAGCAGTACTTC
TRBJ2-1 TRBV19 few TRBD1 CASRKTGGGNPSYNEQFF TGTGCCAGCAGAAAGACAGGGGGTGGTAATCCGTCCTACAATGAGCAGTTCTTC
TRBJ2-1 TRBV5-1 many TRBD2 CASRTSGSSGNEQFF TGCGCCAGCAGGACTAGCGGAAGCTCGGGCAATGAGCAGTTCTTC
TRBJ2-5 TRBV7-2 many TRBD2 CASSSDGTSGQETQYF TGTGCCAGCAGCTCCGACGGGACTAGCGGCCAAGAGACCCAGTACTTC
TRBJ2-3 TRBV7-2 few TRBD2 CASSRTSGRSPTDTQYF TGTGCCAGCAGCCGGACTAGCGGGAGGAGTCCCACAGATACGCAGTATTTT
TRBJ1-2 TRBV7-9 NA NA CASSTGTQRGGYTF TGTGCCAGCAGCACCGGGACCCAAAGAGGAGGCTACACCTTC
TRBJ1-1 TRBV12-3/TRBV12-4 many NA CASTRQVNTEAFF TGTGCCAGCACAAGACAGGTGAACACTGAAGCTTTCTTT
TRBJ2-3 TRBV19 few TRBD1 CASSLDRDTDTQYF TGTGCCAGTAGTCTCGACAGGGACACAGATACGCAGTATTTT
TRBJ2-1 TRBV5-1 few TRBD2 CASSFSGTSGYNEQFF TGCGCCAGCAGCTTTAGTGGGACTAGCGGATACAATGAGCAGTTCTTC
TRBJ2-5 TRBV12-3/TRBV12-4 few TRBD2 CASTFWSAGGVETQYF TGTGCCAGCACCTTTTGGTCTGCGGGAGGGGTAGAGACCCAGTACTTC
TRBJ2-5 TRBV29-1 NA TRBD2 CSVVRAGPGETQYF TGCAGCGTTGTAAGAGCGGGACCGGGGGAGACCCAGTACTTC
TRBJ2-3 TRBV15 many NA CATSRLVSNTDTQYF TGTGCCACCAGCAGACTAGTTTCTAACACAGATACGCAGTATTTT
TRBJ2-7 TRBV3-1 NA NA CASSQGLLSSYEQYF TGTGCCAGCAGCCAAGGACTACTGAGCTCCTACGAGCAGTACTTC
TRBJ1-5 TRBV6-5 NA NA CASSFDFMGKPQHF TGTGCCAGCAGTTTCGATTTTATGGGGAAGCCCCAGCATTTT
TRBJ1-5 TRBV28 few NA CASSFAGPSNQPQHF TGTGCCAGCAGTTTTGCGGGACCAAGCAATCAGCCCCAGCATTTT